These 30 T cell receptor beta chains originate from one sample sequenced in a study of Ad26.COV2.S vaccination and SARS-CoV-2 variants. The assay was immunoSEQ multiplex PCR, and TCRdb's table has in-frame clones only and misses some. The sample contains about 400,000 clones, 89% of which appear only once. Indicated treatment: roughly 18 received Ad26.COV2.S at low or high dose, single or two shots; roughly five received placebo; per-sample allocation not given. Sampling was done on day 63 after the first vaccine or placebo injection. The sample here was peripheral blood, taken in a trial of Ad26.COV2.S vaccine versus placebo. All receptors come from a person between 18 and 60 years old who received the Ad26.COV2.S COVID-19 vaccine or a placebo.

CDR3 region: CASSSGDPGNTIYF. In nucleotides, the CDR3 is TGTGCCAGCAGTTCAGGGGATCCTGGAAACACCATATATTTT. This sequence joins TRBV6-5 and TRBJ1-3, with D perhaps matching TRBD1 (6 bases). V was cut by 4 bases and J by 2 bases, with 9 bases left in between. Per the germline V gene, CDR1 is MNHEY and CDR2 is SVGAGI. The CDR3 sequence is 14 residues long.

There are a few counts of this clone. The chain carries TRBV7-6 and TRBJ2-1; D gene unclear. V lost 2 bases, J lost 5 bases, and 4 bases lay in between. This CDR3 spans 12 amino acids. Looked up from germline, CDR1 is SGHVS and CDR2 is FNYEAQ. This CDR3 is CASSLTDNEQFF. In DNA, the CDR3 is TGTGCCAGCAGCTTAACAGACAATGAGCAGTTCTTC.

The chain combines TRBV13 with TRBJ2-3, with TRBD1 matching 9 bases. This CDR3 region has 15 residues. Germline CDR1 is PRHDT and CDR2 is FYEKMQ (reference sequence). Trimming removed 5 bases from V and 4 bases from J; junction bases left unmatched: 7. The CDR3 spells CASSKGGQGPDTQYF. CDR3 coding DNA: TGTGCCAGCAGCAAAGGGGGACAGGGACCAGATACGCAGTATTTT.

The chain carries TRBV5-1 and TRBJ1-3; D remains unclear. The germline CDR1 and CDR2 sequences are SGHRS and YFSETQ. The germline V and J ends were trimmed by 0 bases and 3 bases, with 10 bases remaining between them. CDR3 length equals 15 residues. Written as DNA, the CDR3 is TGCGCCAGCAGCTTGGGGTCGGGCTTTGGAAACACCATATATTTT. Amino acid sequence: CASSLGSGFGNTIYF.

The V and J genes are TRBV21-1 and TRBJ1-4; TRBD1, the D gene given by the table, was not confirmed from the DNA. TRBV21-1 is a pseudogene locus. The CDR3 has 19 amino acids. CDR3 region: CASSKTPGQVGGINEKLFF. The CDR3 DNA follows: TGTGCCAGCAGCAAAACCCCGGGACAGGTGGGGGGAATTAATGAAAAACTGTTTTTT.

The J gene is TRBJ1-1, the V gene TRBV7-2, with unresolved D. The CDR3 has 16 residues. With 5 bases removed from V and 1 base from J, the gap between germline ends came to 17 bases. CDR1 is SGHTA and CDR2 is FQGNSA in the germline V gene. CDR3 amino acids: CASSLRRNVGNTEAFF. The CDR3 DNA reads TGTGCCAGCAGCCTAAGGCGGAATGTGGGGAACACTGAAGCTTTCTTT. Full variable domain (rest looked up from reference TRBV7-2 and TRBJ1-1): GAGVSQSPSNKVTEKGKDVELRCDPISGHTALYWYRQSLGQGLEFLIYFQGNSAPDKSGLPSDRFSAERTGGSVSTLTIQRTQQEDSAVYLCASSLRRNVGNTEAFFGQGTRLTVV.

V usage is TRBV6-4 and J usage is TRBJ1-5, with TRBD1 matching over 7 bases. The CDR3 sequence is 13 residues long. V lost 3 bases and J lost 7; bases outside the gene matches: 3. Germline V gene lookup returns CDR1 MRHNA and CDR2 SNTAGT. This CDR3 is CASSETGRQPQHF. CDR3 bases: TGTGCCAGCAGTGAGACAGGGAGGCAGCCCCAGCATTTT.

The V call is TRBV5-6, the J call TRBJ2-1; 8 bases are a match to TRBD1. V gave up 4 bases and J gave up 7 bases; unmatched junction bases: 1. This CDR3 has 12 amino acids. The germline V gene has CDR1 SGHDT and CDR2 YYEEEE. CDR3: CASSRDRNEQFF. CDR3 nucleotides: TGTGCCAGCAGCCGGGACAGGAATGAGCAGTTCTTC. Full variable domain (missing parts from reference TRBV5-6 and TRBJ2-1): DAGVTQSPTHLIKTRGQQVTLRCSPKSGHDTVSWYQQALGQGPQFIFQYYEEEERQRGNFPDRFSGHQFPNYSSELNVNALLLGDSALYLCASSRDRNEQFFGPGTRLTVL.

The chain couples TRBV3-1 (or the pseudogene TRBV3-2) to TRBJ2-1, with no clear D. The CDR3 length is 13 residues. CDR1 is LGHDT, CDR2 YNNKEL, per germline (reference sequence). V lost 0 bases and J lost 6, with 6 bases in between. As DNA, the CDR3 is TGTGCCAGCAGCCAAGAGGATGGCAATGAGCAGTTCTTC. This translates into CASSQEDGNEQFF.

The chain joins TRBV7-2 to TRBJ2-2; D could derive from TRBD1 or TRBD2 (5 bases each). V shed 6 bases and J shed 4 bases, with 15 bases lying between them. From germline, CDR1 is SGHTA and CDR2 FQGNSA. The CDR3 loop spans 15 amino acids. CDR3 protein: CASSTSGTLTGELFF. CDR3 bases: TGTGCCAGCAGTACCTCCGGGACCCTCACCGGGGAGCTGTTTTTT. Full variable domain (remainder filled in from reference TRBV7-2 and TRBJ2-2): GAGVSQSPSNKVTEKGKDVELRCDPISGHTALYWYRQSLGQGLEFLIYFQGNSAPDKSGLPSDRFSAERTGGSVSTLTIQRTQQEDSAVYLCASSTSGTLTGELFFGEGSRLTVL.

The chain couples TRBV5-1 to TRBJ2-1; 14 positions agree with TRBD2. The germline V gene has CDR1 SGHRS and CDR2 YFSETQ. V gave up 3 bases and J gave up 6 bases; unmatched junction bases: 5. The CDR3 sequence is 16 residues long. CDR3 amino acids: CASSSEGLAGVNEQFF. The CDR3 nucleotides are TGCGCCAGCAGCTCCGAGGGACTAGCGGGAGTCAATGAGCAGTTCTTC.

This clone was detected only a few times. The chain is built from TRBV11-2 and TRBJ2-7; tentatively, D is TRBD1 or TRBD2 (6 bases each). The V gene's germline CDR1 is SGHAT and CDR2 FQNNGV. V was clipped by 5 bases and J by 7 bases, with 18 bases between them. CDR3 length equals 14 residues. CDR3 sequence reads: CASSDTGTAGEQYF. The CDR3 nucleotides are TGTGCCAGCAGCGACACAGGGACCGCGGGGGAGCAGTACTTC. Supplemented by reference TRBV11-2 and TRBJ2-7, the full variable domain reads EAGVAQSPRYKIIEKRQSVAFWCNPISGHATLYWYQQILGQGPKLLIQFQNNGVVDDSQLPKDRFSAERLKGVDSTLKIQPAKLEDSAVYLCASSDTGTAGEQYFGPGTRLTVT.

The rearrangement links TRBV10-1 to TRBJ1-5; D ambiguous. V was cut by 4 bases and J by 0 bases, with 19 bases left in between. Germline V CDR1 and CDR2: WNHNN, SYGVQD (reference sequence). The CDR3 loop spans 18 amino acids. The CDR3 DNA reads as TGCGCCAGCAGTGTAGAGCCCATAGGGAAGTATAGCAATCAGCCCCAGCATTTT. This translates into CASSVEPIGKYSNQPQHF.

The rearrangement joins TRBV9 to TRBJ2-1, with 8 bases lining up with TRBD2. Germline loops: CDR1 SGDLS, CDR2 YYNGEE. V lost 0 bases and J lost 8; bases outside the gene matches: 7. The CDR3 sequence is 15 residues long. The CDR3 region is CASSVGSGRGDEQFF. Written as DNA, the CDR3 is TGTGCCAGCAGCGTAGGGAGCGGGAGAGGGGATGAGCAGTTCTTC.

The rearrangement links TRBV6-5 to TRBJ1-2, with D possibly TRBD1 on 5 matching bases. With 8 bases removed from V and 2 bases from J, the gap between germline ends came to 12 bases. From germline, CDR1 is MNHEY and CDR2 SVGAGI. This CDR3 has 13 residues. The CDR3 loop is CASDGRANYGYTF. CDR3 coding DNA: TGTGCCAGCGACGGCAGGGCCAACTATGGCTACACCTTC.

This clone was counted once. The gene calls are TRBV5-1 and TRBJ2-7; a weak D match, TRBD1 (5 bases). This CDR3 contains 12 residues. Trimming removed 4 bases at V and 6 bases at J, with 11 bases between. Looked up from germline, CDR1 is SGHRS and CDR2 is YFSETQ. CDR3 amino acids: CASSIGQSEQYF. The CDR3 DNA reads as TGCGCCAGCAGCATCGGACAATCCGAGCAGTACTTC.

This sequence joins TRBV15 and TRBJ1-1, with D perhaps TRBD1 (6 bases). Germline assignment: CDR1 LNHNV and CDR2 YYDKDF (reference sequence). V gave up 4 bases and J gave up 6 bases, with 9 bases separating them. The CDR3 consists of 12 residues. The DNA of the CDR3 is TGTGCCACCAGCACCAGGACAGCTGAAGCTTTCTTT. Residues: CATSTRTAEAFF.

This clone was counted only a few times. V usage is TRBV7-3 and J usage is TRBJ2-5; TRBD1 matches 7 bases. CDR1 SGHTA and CDR2 FQGTGA come from the germline V gene. This CDR3 is 13 amino acids long. V lost 4 bases to trimming and J lost 3 bases; unmatched junction nucleotides: 2. Here the CDR3 reads CASSWGQKETQYF. CDR3 DNA: TGTGCCAGCAGCTGGGGACAGAAAGAGACCCAGTACTTC. The full variable domain, with the rest looked up from reference TRBV7-3 and TRBJ2-5, is GAGVSQTPSNKVTEKGKYVELRCDPISGHTALYWYRQSLGQGPEFLIYFQGTGAADDSGLPNDRFFAVRPEGSVSTLKIQRTERGDSAVYLCASSWGQKETQYFGPGTRLLVL.

The CDR3 loop reads CASSLTKPRAAQYF. CDR3 nucleotides: TGTGCCAGCAGCTTAACCAAGCCACGAGCGGCCCAGTACTTC. V is TRBV13 and J is TRBJ2-5; a possible D gene is TRBD2 (5 bases). The V gene's germline CDR1 is PRHDT and CDR2 FYEKMQ (reference sequence). The V and J ends lost 2 bases and 9 bases respectively, with 16 bases between them. CDR3 length equals 14 residues.

V is TRBV7-2 and J is TRBJ2-7, with 8 bases identical to TRBD2. Germline V CDR1 and CDR2: SGHTA, FQGNSA. Trimming at V came to 5 bases and at J to 4 bases, leaving 13 bases not matched to a gene. The length of the CDR3 is 16 residues. The CDR3 here is CASSPGPWTSIYEQYF. The CDR3 bases are TGTGCCAGCAGCCCAGGACCTTGGACTAGCATTTACGAGCAGTACTTC.

The V gene is TRBV19, the J gene TRBJ2-1; 11 bases map to TRBD2. V gave up 7 bases and J gave up 3 bases; unmatched junction bases: 5. CDR1 and CDR2 (germline): LNHDA, SQIVND (reference sequence). This CDR3 comprises 15 residues. CDR3 sequence reads: CASTQGLADYNEQFF. The CDR3 bases are TGTGCCAGTACCCAGGGACTAGCGGACTACAATGAGCAGTTCTTC.

The chain uses TRBV5-5 and TRBJ2-1, with 9 bases that match TRBD2. Germline V gene sequence: CDR1 SGHKS, CDR2 YYEKEE (reference sequence). J lost 4 bases, V lost 4 bases, and 6 bases had no gene match. This CDR3 contains 15 residues. The CDR3 sequence is CASSNRLADYNEQFF. The CDR3 DNA reads as TGTGCCAGCAGCAACCGACTAGCGGATTACAATGAGCAGTTCTTC.

V gene TRBV5-4 combines with J gene TRBJ2-7; 8 bases are shared with TRBD1. Germline V gene data show CDR1 as SGHNT and CDR2 as YYREEE (reference sequence). With 0 bases clipped from V and 4 bases from J, the junction kept 6 bases outside the gene matches. This CDR3 is 15 amino acids long. CDR3 amino acids: CASSLVAGGGYEQYF. CDR3 DNA sequence: TGTGCCAGCAGCTTGGTGGCAGGGGGCGGATACGAGCAGTACTTC.

This sequence joins TRBV3-1 (or the pseudogene TRBV3-2) and TRBJ2-3; D gene unclear. Trimming pared 4 bases from V and 3 bases from J, leaving 8 bases between. The CDR3 is 13 residues long. The V gene's germline CDR1 is LGHDT and CDR2 YNNKEL (reference sequence). The CDR3 nucleotides are TGTGCCAGCAGCCCATCTTCAACAGATACGCAGTATTTT. Translating it yields CASSPSSTDTQYF.

This sequence joins TRBV18 and TRBJ2-1, with D tentatively TRBD1 (5 bases). Germline V gene lookup returns CDR1 KGHSH and CDR2 LQKENI. The germline V and J ends were trimmed by 2 bases and 7 bases, with 15 bases remaining between them. This CDR3 is built from 15 residues. This CDR3 reads CASSPFADGANEQFF. The CDR3 DNA sequence: TGTGCCAGCTCACCATTCGCGGATGGGGCGAATGAGCAGTTCTTC.

The chain is built from TRBV6-1 and TRBJ1-4; D is undetermined. The V gene's germline CDR1 is MNHNS and CDR2 SASEGT. V was shortened by 0 bases and J by 0 bases, with 8 bases between the two germline ends. This CDR3 has 16 residues. This CDR3 is CASSEAHSATNEKLFF. The DNA of the CDR3 is TGTGCCAGCAGTGAAGCCCACTCTGCAACTAATGAAAAACTGTTTTTT.

CDR3 coding DNA: TGTGCCAGCAGCCCTGGCGCCGTTTCGGGGGAGCAGTACTTC. Amino acids: CASSPGAVSGEQYF. The J gene is TRBJ2-7, the V gene TRBV3-1 (or the pseudogene TRBV3-2); maybe TRBD2 (5 bases). CDR1 is LGHDT, CDR2 YNNKEL, per germline (reference sequence). Trimming stripped 4 bases from V and 7 bases from J, with 17 bases between. The CDR3 is made up of 14 amino acids.

V and J are TRBV3-1 (or the pseudogene TRBV3-2) and TRBJ1-1; D not certain. Germline CDR1 LGHDT, CDR2 YNNKEL (reference sequence). The CDR3 sequence is 14 residues long. V lost 2 bases to trimming and J lost 4 bases, with 11 bases between them. This CDR3 reads CASSQQGSLTEAFF. CDR3 nucleotides: TGTGCCAGCAGCCAACAAGGAAGTCTCACTGAAGCTTTCTTT.

This clone was detected only once. V is TRBV7-4 and J is TRBJ2-2; D uncertain. The CDR3 covers 19 residues. V was trimmed by 2 bases and J by 0 bases, leaving 19 bases between them. Germline values: CDR1 SGHVT, CDR2 SQSDAQ. CDR3 loop: CASSLRACTHHPNTGELFF. As DNA, the CDR3 is TGTGCCAGCAGCTTAAGAGCCTGCACCCACCACCCGAACACCGGGGAGCTGTTTTTT.

CDR3 loop: CASKKVANTEAFF. The CDR3, as DNA: TGTGCCAGCAAAAAGGTCGCGAACACTGAAGCTTTCTTT. The V call is TRBV7-3, the J call TRBJ1-1, with D unresolved. The V and J ends lost 7 bases and 1 base respectively, with 10 bases between them. The CDR3 consists of 13 residues. Germline V gene sequence: CDR1 SGHTA, CDR2 FQGTGA.